Below, 20 T cell receptor beta chains from the same sample are listed, as sequenced in a study of blood T cell repertoires in COVID-19. Method: immunoSEQ multiplex PCR; TCRdb's copy keeps in-frame clones and lacks some. The sample consists of roughly 48,000 clones, around nine tenths of them appearing once. Sequencing was performed on peripheral blood. The source of these receptors is a woman over 75 with acute or convalescent COVID-19.

CDR3 residues: CASSLGEGQGSHQPQHF. CDR3 nucleotide sequence: TGCGCCAGCAGCTTGGGGGAAGGACAGGGGAGCCATCAGCCCCAGCATTTT. This chain links TRBV5-1 with TRBJ1-5, with TRBD1 identical over 9 bases. With V trimmed by 0 bases and J by 5 bases, 9 bases remained unmatched. CDR3 length: 17 residues. From germline, CDR1 is SGHRS and CDR2 YFSETQ.

A single count supports this clone. The chain has TRBV2 and TRBJ1-1, with no clear D. V was clipped by 2 bases and J by 7 bases, with 5 bases between them. Germline loops: CDR1 SNHLY, CDR2 FYNNEI. This CDR3 has 11 residues. The CDR3 bases are TGTGCCAGCAGTGAATACAGTGAAGCTTTCTTT. Translation gives CASSEYSEAFF.

This chain joins TRBV3-1 (or the pseudogene TRBV3-2) and TRBJ2-7; 7 bases align to TRBD2. This CDR3 has 13 amino acids. V was clipped by 6 bases and J by 0 bases; unmatched bases: 2. Germline V CDR1 and CDR2: LGHDT, YNNKEL (reference sequence). CDR3 residues: CASRTGGSYEQYF. The CDR3 nucleotides read TGTGCCAGCAGGACGGGGGGCTCCTACGAGCAGTACTTC.

The V call is TRBV28, the J call TRBJ1-2; D is unresolved. This CDR3 spans 13 amino acids. V lost 6 bases and J lost 4, with 12 bases in between. CDR1 and CDR2 from the germline V gene are MDHEN and SYDVKM. The CDR3 nucleotides are TGTGCCAGCAGGTCAGAGGCCCTCTATGGCTACACCTTC. Protein: CASRSEALYGYTF.

The genes are TRBV4-1 and TRBJ1-2; the D is unclear. CDR1 MGHRA and CDR2 YSYEKL come from the germline V gene. V lost 4 bases and J lost 2, with 11 bases in between. The CDR3 is made up of 14 amino acids. For the CDR3, the DNA is TGCGCCAGCAGCCCCCCGGGGTACAACTATGGCTACACCTTC. This codes for CASSPPGYNYGYTF.

The gene calls are TRBV6-5 and TRBJ1-2; 7 bases are shared with TRBD1. This CDR3 is built from 15 residues. Germline V CDR1 and CDR2: MNHEY, SVGAGI. The junction had 5 bases not matched to a gene; V was cut back by 1 base and J by 3 bases. The CDR3 is CASSYLEGGDYGYTF. The CDR3 DNA reads as TGTGCCAGCAGTTACTTAGAAGGGGGCGACTATGGCTACACCTTC.

The genes are TRBV6-6 and TRBJ1-4; the match to TRBD1 covers 9 bases. Trimming took 5 bases from V and 2 from J; bases not matched to a gene: 3. Germline V CDR1 and CDR2: MNHNY, SVGAGI (reference sequence). CDR3 length equals 15 residues. CDR3 DNA: TGTGCCAGCAGTCTCGGACAGGGGACTAATGAAAAACTGTTTTTT. This codes for CASSLGQGTNEKLFF.

This clone has only a few counts. The rearrangement joins TRBV7-9 to TRBJ1-6, with unresolved D. The CDR3 runs 13 residues. Germline V CDR1 and CDR2: SEHNR, FQNEAQ (reference sequence). V gave up 2 bases and J gave up 7 bases, with 6 bases separating them. CDR3 region: CASSLSENSPLHF. The CDR3 DNA is TGTGCCAGCAGCTTATCGGAGAATTCACCCCTCCACTTT.

The chain carries TRBV5-1 and TRBJ1-2; 10 positions agree with TRBD1. The CDR3 consists of 18 residues. Trimming cost V 0 bases and J 3 bases; bases outside gene matches: 11. Germline CDR1 SGHRS, CDR2 YFSETQ. The CDR3 DNA reads TGCGCCAGCAGCTTGGCATCGACAGGGGGCCTTGGGGACTATGGCTACACCTTC. Translating gives CASSLASTGGLGDYGYTF.

In this sample, this clone turned up once. The chain has TRBV11-2 and TRBJ1-1; D is possibly TRBD1 (5 bases). Looked up from germline, CDR1 is SGHAT and CDR2 is FQNNGV. The CDR3 has 13 amino acids. Trimming shortened V by 1 base and J by 5 bases, and 8 bases separated the two germline ends. The CDR3 nucleotides are TGTGCCAGCAGCTTAGCCAGGGATACTGAAGCTTTCTTT. Amino acid sequence: CASSLARDTEAFF.

The V call is TRBV19, the J call TRBJ1-2; tentatively, D is TRBD1 (5 bases). The CDR3 is 12 amino acids. In germline, CDR1 is LNHDA, CDR2 SQIVND (reference sequence). The V end was cut by 8 bases, the J end by 1 base, with 8 bases between. The CDR3 loop reads CASQDSNYGYTF. For the CDR3, the DNA is TGTGCCAGTCAAGACAGTAACTATGGCTACACCTTC.

This chain uses TRBV28 with TRBJ2-1, with 9 bases that match TRBD2. This CDR3 comprises 15 residues. Germline loops: CDR1 MDHEN, CDR2 SYDVKM. Losses at the gene ends were 5 bases for V and 5 bases for J; bases not matched to a gene: 7. The CDR3 DNA follows: TGTGCCAGCAGTCCCCAGCGGGGGGCCCACAATGAGCAGTTCTTC. Amino acid sequence: CASSPQRGAHNEQFF.

The chain employs TRBV5-1 and TRBJ2-5; no firm D call. The CDR3 has 14 amino acids. The germline V gene has CDR1 SGHRS and CDR2 YFSETQ. V lost 0 bases and J 2 bases, leaving 8 bases between the germline ends. The CDR3 region has the DNA TGCGCCAGCAGCTTGGTATCGGTTCAAGAGACCCAGTACTTC. Translating gives CASSLVSVQETQYF.

This chain joins TRBV19 and TRBJ2-6; D is perhaps TRBD2 (5 bases). Between the trimmed V and J ends, which lost 6 bases and 0 bases, there was a span of 9 bases. This CDR3 is 15 amino acids long. Germline assignment: CDR1 LNHDA and CDR2 SQIVND (reference sequence). The CDR3 DNA sequence: TGTGCCAGTAGGATAACTAGCTCTGGGGCCAACGTCCTGACTTTC. Translation gives CASRITSSGANVLTF.

The chain uses TRBV20-1 and TRBJ2-1; 14 bases are a match to TRBD2. CDR3 size: 16 residues. Germline CDR1 DFQATT, CDR2 SNEGSKA (reference sequence). V shed 3 bases and J 8 bases; nucleotides not matched to a gene: 9. In nucleotides, the CDR3 is TGCAGTGCTAGTCCCCCGACTAGCGGGGGGGCTGATGAGCAGTTCTTC. Its translation is CSASPPTSGGADEQFF.

This clone showed up just a few times. V is TRBV10-3 and J is TRBJ1-6; 7 bases are shared with TRBD1. Germline CDR1 reads ENHRY; CDR2 reads SYGVKD. J was trimmed by 5 bases and V by 6 bases; bases with no gene match: 4. This CDR3 comprises 14 residues. CDR3 DNA sequence: TGTGCCATCAGCAAGGGACAGAATAATTCACCCCTCCACTTT. This codes for CAISKGQNNSPLHF.

The chain recombines TRBV6-5 with TRBJ1-2; D call uncertain. The CDR3 runs 13 residues. V was trimmed by 6 bases and J by 2 bases, leaving 10 bases between them. Per germline, CDR1 MNHEY and CDR2 SVGAGI. The CDR3 DNA is TGTGCCAGCAGGATTGGCTTCAACTATGGCTACACCTTC. It translates to CASRIGFNYGYTF.

The chain links TRBV11-3 to TRBJ2-5; 16 positions match TRBD2. V lost 5 bases, J lost 3 bases, and 3 bases stayed unmatched. This CDR3 is built from 16 residues. CDR1 SGHNT and CDR2 YENEEA come from the germline V gene. CDR3 residues: CASSQGTSGGEETQYF. The CDR3 nucleotides are TGTGCCAGCAGCCAGGGGACTAGCGGGGGGGAAGAGACCCAGTACTTC.

The chain combines TRBV6-5 with TRBJ1-1, with D uncertain. This CDR3 is built from 13 residues. CDR1 MNHEY and CDR2 SVGAGI come from the germline V gene. V lost 7 bases and J lost 3, with 12 bases in between. The CDR3 DNA sequence: TGTGCCAGCACAGAGGGTGGGTACACTGAAGCTTTCTTT. The encoded protein is CASTEGGYTEAFF.

This clone showed up just once. The V and J genes are TRBV15 and TRBJ2-2; tentative D call: TRBD2 (6 bases). The CDR3 totals 14 residues. The V end was cut by 8 bases, the J end by 3 bases, with 13 bases between. CDR1 and CDR2 (germline): LNHNV, YYDKDF (reference sequence). The CDR3: CATARGEDTGELFF. CDR3 coding DNA: TGTGCCACCGCGCGGGGAGAGGACACCGGGGAGCTGTTTTTT.